This TCR beta chain is from a study of beta chain features in type 1 diabetes. Study-wide results and limits: VDJ junctions from patients with type 1 diabetes contained fewer insertions and more deletions. High-TCR-expressing cells could be over-represented by cDNA sequencing.

Isolated RNA was reverse transcribed in full, so expressed TCRB transcripts were sequenced. Sequencing was performed with immunoSEQ multiplex PCR; in TCRdb, only in-frame clones are kept and a portion is missing. The table has around 240,000 clones, roughly 70% seen once. Purity exceeded 95% in all sorted populations. CDR1 SEHNR and CDR2 FQNEAQ come from the germline V gene (reference sequence). V dropped 5 bases and J dropped 5; count of bases not matched to a gene: 5. There are 14 residues in the CDR3. On this clone itself: The target antigen is unknown.

The sequence came from a man between 25 and 39 years old in good health. The chain links TRBV7-9 to TRBJ2-3, with 9 bases that match TRBD1. Sequencing was carried out using naive CD4+ T cells from blood. The CDR3 is CASSPGQGLDTQYF. For the CDR3, the DNA is TGTGCCAGCAGCCCGGGACAGGGTTTAGATACGCAGTATTTT.